This entry describes one T cell receptor beta chain. What it binds is not known. PCR used 60 Vbeta primers and 13 Jbeta primers. Measured with immunoSEQ multiplex PCR; TCRdb has only the in-frame clones, and not every one. The table has 150,000 to 200,000 clones, more than 65% seen once. The data were obtained in a study of cytomegalovirus exposure and HLA in healthy donors. Although they were nominally healthy when sampled, donors likely had unrecorded immune exposures. Notes on the study in general: As a later analysis revealed, most CMV-associated TCR beta chains appeared HLA-restricted.

Germline V gives CDR1 MNHNS, CDR2 SASEGT. V dropped 5 bases and J dropped 6 bases, with 20 bases sitting between them. The CDR3 is 15 residues long. The TCR was taken from a woman in her twenties or thirties in good health and CMV-seropositive. The specimen sequenced was PBMCs. The rearrangement links TRBV6-1 to TRBJ2-7; D may be TRBD2 (5 bases). The CDR3 sequence: CASSTRPVAGIEQYF. The CDR3 coding sequence is TGTGCCAGCAGTACTAGACCTGTCGCTGGTATCGAGCAGTACTTC.